The 27 T cell receptor beta chains presented below share a single source sample, sequenced in a study of blood T cell repertoires in COVID-19. TCRdb's table, derived via immunoSEQ multiplex PCR, lists solely in-frame clones and lacks some. The table records fewer than 60,000 clones, about 92% of them present only once. The sample taken for sequencing was peripheral blood. All receptors derive from a man aged 55 to 70 with COVID-19, enrolled during active disease.

The chain couples TRBV19 to TRBJ2-1; 7 nucleotides line up with TRBD1. The CDR3 runs to 15 residues. Germline V gene data show CDR1 as LNHDA and CDR2 as SQIVND (reference sequence). The junction had 9 bases not matched to a gene; V was cut back by 3 bases and J by 7 bases. CDR3 sequence reads: CASSIDRASGNEQFF. CDR3 DNA: TGTGCCAGTAGTATTGACAGGGCGTCAGGTAATGAGCAGTTCTTC.

The count of this clone is one. This chain uses TRBV30 with TRBJ1-5; 7 bases map to TRBD1. The CDR3 runs to 14 residues. J lost 2 bases, V lost 4 bases, and 5 bases had no gene match. The germline V gene encodes CDR1 GTSNPN and CDR2 SVGIG (reference sequence). CDR3 in DNA: TGTGCCTGGACAGGGGGACTCGGCAATCAGCCCCAGCATTTT. The encoded protein is CAWTGGLGNQPQHF.

This chain uses TRBV28 with TRBJ1-1; a weak D match, TRBD1 (5 bases). Trimming took 7 bases from V and 5 from J, leaving 17 bases between them. This CDR3 has 14 residues. The germline CDR1 and CDR2 sequences are MDHEN and SYDVKM. In DNA form, the CDR3 reads TGTGCCAGCACCCGCGGGGGGAGTGGGACTGAAGCTTTCTTT. Translation gives CASTRGGSGTEAFF.

CDR3 amino acids: CASRDSLPSTDTQYF. In nucleotides, the CDR3 is TGTGCCAGCAGGGACAGCTTACCTAGCACAGATACGCAGTATTTT. The V call is TRBV25-1, the J call TRBJ2-3, with D perhaps matching TRBD1 (6 bases). Germline CDR1 and CDR2: MGHDK and SYGVNS. The CDR3 loop spans 15 amino acids. Trimming pared 6 bases from V and 0 bases from J, leaving 13 bases between.

V usage is TRBV4-2 and J usage is TRBJ2-2, with D perhaps TRBD1 (5 bases). Germline values: CDR1 LGHNA, CDR2 YNFKEQ. The CDR3 sequence is 14 residues long. The germline V and J ends were trimmed by 1 base and 4 bases, with 7 bases remaining between them. The CDR3 sequence is CASSQGQSTGELFF. DNA of the CDR3: TGTGCCAGCAGCCAAGGACAGAGCACCGGGGAGCTGTTTTTT.

V gene TRBV9 combines with J gene TRBJ1-2; TRBD1 agrees at 9 bases. This CDR3 has 13 residues. J gave up 8 bases and V 4 bases, and 6 bases lay outside the gene matches. The germline V gene encodes CDR1 SGDLS and CDR2 YYNGEE. The CDR3 sequence is CASSPWTGDGYTF. CDR3 bases: TGTGCCAGCAGCCCTTGGACAGGGGACGGCTACACCTTC.

This clone was seen a single time. The chain has TRBV19 and TRBJ2-6; 9 nucleotides align to TRBD1. V dropped 1 base and J dropped 2; count of bases not matched to a gene: 9. The CDR3 contains 19 residues. The germline CDR1 and CDR2 sequences are LNHDA and SQIVND (reference sequence). As DNA, the CDR3 is TGTGCCAGTAGTATAGGCTCCGGGACAGGGAGCCCTGGGGCCAACGTCCTGACTTTC. Translation gives CASSIGSGTGSPGANVLTF. Supplemented by reference TRBV19 and TRBJ2-6, the full variable domain reads DGGITQSPKYLFRKEGQNVTLSCEQNLNHDAMYWYRQDPGQGLRLIYYSQIVNDFQKGDIAEGYSVSREKKESFPLTVTSAQKNPTAFYLCASSIGSGTGSPGANVLTFGAGSRLTVL.

The chain employs TRBV7-8 and TRBJ2-3; 8 nucleotides match TRBD2. This CDR3 is 15 amino acids long. Germline trimming cut 1 base from V and 3 bases from J; bases unmatched to any gene: 3. Germline CDR1 and CDR2: SGHVS and FQNEAQ. CDR3 protein: CASSLVAGPTDTQYF. CDR3 bases: TGTGCCAGCAGCTTAGTAGCGGGACCGACAGATACGCAGTATTTT.

This clone has only one observation. The chain carries TRBV24-1 and TRBJ2-7, with a possible D match to TRBD2 (6 bases). The V and J ends lost 5 bases and 2 bases respectively, with 6 bases between them. The CDR3 loop spans 12 amino acids. From germline, CDR1 is KGHDR and CDR2 SFDVKD. The CDR3 region is CATSGTTYEQYF. As DNA, the CDR3 is TGTGCCACCAGTGGGACTACCTACGAGCAGTACTTC.

This chain links TRBV12-3 or TRBV12-4 with TRBJ2-1, with 9 bases identical to TRBD2. V trimming: 6 bases; J trimming: 8 bases; junction bases outside the gene matches: 2. The CDR3 sequence is 12 residues long. The CDR3 protein is CASRREGDEQFF. The CDR3 bases are TGTGCCAGCAGGCGGGAGGGGGATGAGCAGTTCTTC.

This chain connects TRBV28 to TRBJ1-5, with D possibly TRBD1 on 6 matching bases. Germline V gene lookup returns CDR1 MDHEN and CDR2 SYDVKM. Trimming removed 6 bases from V and 0 bases from J, with 21 bases in between. This CDR3 spans 18 amino acids. The CDR3 DNA follows: TGTGCCAGCAGAACAGGGACACCCCCTCAAATTAGCAATCAGCCCCAGCATTTT. This translates into CASRTGTPPQISNQPQHF.

This sequence joins TRBV5-1 and TRBJ1-2, with D uncertain. Germline CDR1 SGHRS, CDR2 YFSETQ. Trimming left V 0 bases short and J 3 bases short, with 12 bases between. This CDR3 spans 15 amino acids. The CDR3 DNA reads TGCGCCAGCAGCTTGGACCAGCCCGCGGACTATGGCTACACCTTC. Amino acids: CASSLDQPADYGYTF.

The CDR3: CASSYPEDSTSYTIYF. CDR3 DNA sequence: TGTGCCAGCAGTTACCCCGAGGATTCCACTAGCTACACCATATATTTT. The chain has TRBV6-6 and TRBJ1-3; D call uncertain. Germline V gene lookup returns CDR1 MNHNY and CDR2 SVGAGI (reference sequence). CDR3 length: 16 residues. Trimming cost V 2 bases and J 8 bases, with 19 bases left between them.

The chain couples TRBV3-1 (or the pseudogene TRBV3-2) to TRBJ1-6, with a tentative D call TRBD1 (5 bases). Looked up from germline, CDR1 is LGHDT and CDR2 is YNNKEL (reference sequence). The CDR3 extends over 14 amino acids. V lost 5 bases, J lost 6 bases, and 11 bases lay in between. The CDR3 DNA follows: TGTGCCAGCAGCTCGCAGGGACTTAATTCACCCCTCCACTTT. This sequence encodes CASSSQGLNSPLHF.

The rearrangement uses TRBV6-6 and TRBJ2-7, with a tentative D call TRBD2 (5 bases). CDR3 length equals 14 residues. CDR1 and CDR2 (germline): MNHNY, SVGAGI (reference sequence). Trimming took off 2 bases at V and 2 bases at J, with 10 bases between the two ends. The CDR3 spells CASSYAEGTYEQYF. CDR3 DNA sequence: TGTGCCAGCAGTTACGCCGAGGGTACCTACGAGCAGTACTTC.

The V and J genes are TRBV4-2 and TRBJ1-3; 7 nucleotides line up with TRBD1. CDR3 length equals 16 residues. The ends lost 2 bases at V and 4 bases at J; junction bases unmatched: 8. Germline loops: CDR1 LGHNA, CDR2 YNFKEQ. The CDR3 nucleotides are TGTGCCAGCAGCCAACTAACGACAGGGCCAGGAAACACCATATATTTT. Amino acids: CASSQLTTGPGNTIYF.

This rearrangement joins TRBV6-2 or TRBV6-3 to TRBJ2-2, with 8 bases that match TRBD1. The CDR3 is 15 residues long. The germline V gene has CDR1 MNHEY and CDR2 SVGEGT. Trimming cost V 6 bases and J 5 bases; bases outside gene matches: 8. The CDR3 DNA follows: TGTGCCAGCAGCCTGCAGGGGGCCTATACCGGGGAGCTGTTTTTT. This encodes CASSLQGAYTGELFF.

The chain is built from TRBV7-3 and TRBJ2-7; D might be TRBD1 (5 bases). Germline loops: CDR1 SGHTA, CDR2 FQGTGA. The CDR3 contains 16 residues. Trimming pared 0 bases from V and 7 bases from J, leaving 19 bases between. This CDR3 is CASSLTPIGSKGEQYF. The CDR3 nucleotides read TGTGCCAGCAGCTTAACACCAATTGGGTCTAAGGGGGAGCAGTACTTC.

The chain is built from TRBV6-6 and TRBJ1-4; D is unresolved. Trimming removed 5 bases at V and 8 bases at J, with 6 bases between. CDR1 and CDR2 from the germline V gene are MNHNY and SVGAGI (reference sequence). The length of the CDR3 is 11 residues. Here the CDR3 reads CASSRQEKLFF. In DNA form, the CDR3 reads TGTGCCAGCAGTCGACAAGAAAAACTGTTTTTT.

The chain combines TRBV30 with TRBJ1-1; 10 nucleotides agree with TRBD1. Per germline, CDR1 GTSNPN and CDR2 SVGIG (reference sequence). With 2 bases clipped from V and 1 base from J, the junction kept 10 bases outside the gene matches. CDR3 length: 17 amino acids. DNA for the CDR3: TGTGCCTGGAGTCACGACCGGACAGGGGGAGGGAACACTGAAGCTTTCTTT. Translating gives CAWSHDRTGGGNTEAFF.

The chain is built from TRBV5-1 and TRBJ1-5, with TRBD1 as a possible D gene (5 bases). With 5 bases removed from V and 0 bases from J, the gap between germline ends came to 12 bases. The CDR3 is made up of 15 amino acids. Germline CDR1 and CDR2: SGHRS and YFSETQ. CDR3 protein: CASSSGLSSNQPQHF. The CDR3 DNA sequence: TGCGCCAGCAGTTCAGGGCTTAGTAGCAATCAGCCCCAGCATTTT.

The V gene is TRBV2, the J gene TRBJ1-1; the D gene is possibly TRBD1 (6 bases). The V gene lost 7 bases and the J gene lost 4 bases, with 13 bases spanning the gap. Germline values: CDR1 SNHLY, CDR2 FYNNEI. The CDR3 is 13 amino acids. The CDR3 sequence: CASNNRVGTEAFF. In nucleotides, the CDR3 is TGTGCCAGCAATAACAGGGTTGGCACTGAAGCTTTCTTT. The full variable domain, completed using reference TRBV2 and TRBJ1-1, is EPEVTQTPSHQVTQMGQEVILRCVPISNHLYFYWYRQILGQKVEFLVSFYNNEISEKSEIFDDQFSVERPDGSNFTLKIRSTKLEDSAMYFCASNNRVGTEAFFGQGTRLTVV.

This clone was picked up one time. The chain employs TRBV18 and TRBJ2-1, with a tentative D call TRBD2 (5 bases). This CDR3 region has 15 residues. Germline V gene lookup returns CDR1 KGHSH and CDR2 LQKENI. The germline V and J ends were trimmed by 6 bases and 7 bases, with 19 bases remaining between them. CDR3 in amino acids: CASSITGERKNEQFF. In nucleotides, the CDR3 is TGTGCCAGCTCCATTACGGGCGAGCGGAAAAATGAGCAGTTCTTC.

This chain uses TRBV3-1 (or the pseudogene TRBV3-2) with TRBJ1-1; D perhaps matches TRBD1 (6 bases). V lost 3 bases, J lost 8 bases, and 10 bases lay in between. The CDR3 is 12 residues long. CDR1 and CDR2 (germline): LGHDT, YNNKEL (reference sequence). In DNA, the CDR3 is TGTGCCAGCAGCCAGGGGACATTGGAAGCTTTCTTT. It codes for CASSQGTLEAFF.

J is TRBJ1-1 and V is TRBV4-1; 7 bases are shared with TRBD1. The germline CDR1 and CDR2 sequences are MGHRA and YSYEKL. V lost 0 bases, J lost 0 bases, and 7 bases stayed unmatched. There are 17 residues in the CDR3. The chain's CDR3 is CASSQDATGVMNTEAFF. The CDR3 DNA reads as TGCGCCAGCAGCCAAGATGCAACAGGGGTAATGAACACTGAAGCTTTCTTT.

This clone appeared a single time. The V gene is TRBV7-3, the J gene TRBJ1-5; the D gene is possibly TRBD1 (5 bases). V lost 9 bases, J lost 2 bases, and 11 bases lay in between. The CDR3 extends over 13 amino acids. Per germline, CDR1 SGHTA and CDR2 FQGTGA. This CDR3 is CASSGGGNQPQHF. The CDR3 coding sequence is TGTGCCAGTAGCGGAGGGGGCAATCAGCCCCAGCATTTT. Together with reference TRBV7-3 and TRBJ1-5, the CDR3 gives the full variable domain: GAGVSQTPSNKVTEKGKYVELRCDPISGHTALYWYRQSLGQGPEFLIYFQGTGAADDSGLPNDRFFAVRPEGSVSTLKIQRTERGDSAVYLCASSGGGNQPQHFGDGTRLSIL.

This clone was found once. V gene TRBV30 combines with J gene TRBJ1-2; no clear D gene. The germline V gene has CDR1 GTSNPN and CDR2 SVGIG (reference sequence). The CDR3 totals 13 residues. V gave up 2 bases and J gave up 2 bases, with 9 bases separating them. The CDR3 here is CAWSPPGNYGYTF. CDR3 DNA: TGTGCCTGGAGTCCCCCAGGCAACTATGGCTACACCTTC.